The T cell receptor (beta chain) under discussion was sequenced for a study of T cell responses to AZD1222 COVID-19 vaccine. Study-wide findings and caveats: Among the donors, most were white British and more were female, and clonal diversity was possibly underestimated. Variant regions that are unmutated are reportedly the target of nearly half of spike-specific TCRs. No day 14 peak samples; only post-peak repertoires were characterized.

In the case of this clone: Antigen unknown.

Using immunoSEQ multiplex PCR, the repertoire was profiled, and TCRdb retains in-frame clones only, with some absent. Seen here are 120,000 or so clones, about 90% observed once, and the top ten hold about 4.2%. The CDR3 contains 12 residues. The V gene's germline CDR1 is LNHNV and CDR2 YYDKDF (reference sequence). V dropped 8 bases and J dropped 5; count of bases not matched to a gene: 0. The sequencing here drew on peripheral blood, taken on day 0 of MenACWY control vaccination. The genes are TRBV15 and TRBJ1-6; 7 nucleotides match TRBD1. The sequence was obtained from an adult in good health. For the CDR3, the DNA is TGTGCCACCGGACAGGATAATTCACCCCTCCACTTT. This codes for CATGQDNSPLHF.